This passage covers 3 T cell receptor beta chains from one sample sequenced in a study of cytomegalovirus exposure and HLA in healthy donors. Libraries were prepared by immunoSEQ multiplex PCR; TCRdb keeps only in-frame clonotypes and omits some of them. Of some 130,000 clones in the sample, about 91% were seen once. Sequenced material: PBMCs. These receptors were collected from a young woman in good health and CMV-seronegative.

The chain links TRBV18 to TRBJ2-3; TRBD1 matches 7 bases. With V trimmed by 3 bases and J by 3 bases, 9 bases remained unmatched. This CDR3 contains 16 residues. Germline V gives CDR1 KGHSH, CDR2 LQKENI. CDR3 in amino acids: CASSPELPQGTDTQYF. CDR3 nucleotides: TGTGCCAGCTCACCCGAACTACCACAGGGGACAGATACGCAGTATTTT. The whole variable domain, filled in from reference TRBV18 and TRBJ2-3, reads NAGVMQNPRHLVRRRGQEARLRCSPMKGHSHVYWYRQLPEEGLKFMVYLQKENIIDESGMPKERFSAEFPKEGPSILRIQQVVRGDSAAYFCASSPELPQGTDTQYFGPGTRLTVL.

This chain links TRBV19 with TRBJ1-2; no definite D call. Germline lookup yields CDR1 LNHDA and CDR2 SQIVND (reference sequence). V lost 6 bases, J lost 8 bases, and 22 bases lay in between. The CDR3 is 15 residues long. In DNA, the CDR3 is TGTGCCAGTAGGAGCCAGGTAGGCCCTCTTTGGGGCTACACCTTC. It yields the protein CASRSQVGPLWGYTF. The entire variable domain, with the rest obtained from reference TRBV19 and TRBJ1-2, is as follows: DGGITQSPKYLFRKEGQNVTLSCEQNLNHDAMYWYRQDPGQGLRLIYYSQIVNDFQKGDIAEGYSVSREKKESFPLTVTSAQKNPTAFYLCASRSQVGPLWGYTFGSGTRLTVV.

V and J are TRBV18 and TRBJ1-3; TRBD1 might be the D (6 bases). V was cut by 0 bases and J by 0 bases, with 12 bases left in between. The CDR3 runs to 17 residues. The germline CDR1 and CDR2 sequences are KGHSH and LQKENI. This CDR3 reads CASSPPFKGDSGNTIYF. For the CDR3, the DNA is TGTGCCAGCTCACCACCGTTTAAGGGGGACTCTGGAAACACCATATATTTT. The full variable domain, rest sourced from reference TRBV18 and TRBJ1-3, is NAGVMQNPRHLVRRRGQEARLRCSPMKGHSHVYWYRQLPEEGLKFMVYLQKENIIDESGMPKERFSAEFPKEGPSILRIQQVVRGDSAAYFCASSPPFKGDSGNTIYFGEGSWLTVV.